What follows is one T cell receptor beta chain and its context. Its specificity is not known. The germline V gene has CDR1 DFQATT and CDR2 SNEGSKA (reference sequence). Losses at the gene ends were 5 bases for V and 3 bases for J; bases not matched to a gene: 11. The CDR3 runs to 15 residues. The sample belongs to a study of T cells in Graves' hyperthyroidism and ophthalmopathy. Study-wide findings and caveats: Blood held most thyroid clonotypes expanded above 0.001 frequency.

Amplified TCR beta CDR3 regions derived from RNA transcripts. Primed by the HTBI set, a first-round RT-PCR was run on the TCR CDR3. MiXCR, applied by TCRdb to the multiplex PCR reads, yields one record per CDR3 protein. This table has around 350,000 distinct CDR3 sequences, approximately 25% appearing once. Diagnoses were established using clinical symptoms, serum thyroxine and TRAb, thyroid ultrasound and orbital computed tomography. Specimen: blood. The chain is built from TRBV20-1 and TRBJ2-7; 9 bases match TRBD1. The TCR originated in a man aged 45-65 years with Graves' hyperthyroidism. The CDR3 reads CSAGDMGQGNYEQYF. The CDR3 DNA reads TGCAGTGCTGGGGACATGGGACAGGGCAACTACGAGCAGTACTTC.